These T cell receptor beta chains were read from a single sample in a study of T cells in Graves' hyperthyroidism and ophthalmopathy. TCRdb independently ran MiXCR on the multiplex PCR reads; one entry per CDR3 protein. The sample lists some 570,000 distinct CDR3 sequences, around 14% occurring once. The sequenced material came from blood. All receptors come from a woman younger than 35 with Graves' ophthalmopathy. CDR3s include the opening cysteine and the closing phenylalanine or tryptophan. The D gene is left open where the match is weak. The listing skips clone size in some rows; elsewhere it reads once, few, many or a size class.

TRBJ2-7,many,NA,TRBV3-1,CASSQDQGSGYEQYF,TGTGCCAGCAGCCAAGATCAGGGGAGCGGATACGAGCAGTACTTC
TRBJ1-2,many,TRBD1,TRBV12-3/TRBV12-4,CASSYGQGAGYTF,TGTGCCAGCAGTTACGGACAGGGGGCTGGCTACACCTTC
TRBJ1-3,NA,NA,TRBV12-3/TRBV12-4,CASSGGISGNTIYF,TGTGCCAGCTCGGGAGGGATCTCTGGAAACACCATATATTTT
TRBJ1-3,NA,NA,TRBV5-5,CASSRSPLSSGNTIYF,TGTGCCAGCAGCCGGTCGCCTTTAAGCTCTGGAAACACCATATATTTT
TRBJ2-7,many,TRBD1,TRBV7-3,CASSLDRGFLYEQYF,TGTGCCAGCAGCTTAGACAGGGGTTTTCTCTACGAGCAGTACTTC
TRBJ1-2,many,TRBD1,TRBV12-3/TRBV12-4,CASSASGGSPYGYTF,TGTGCCAGCAGTGCCTCAGGGGGCAGCCCCTATGGCTACACCTTC
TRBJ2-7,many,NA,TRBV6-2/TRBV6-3,CASSYGAGLYEQYF,TGTGCCAGCAGTTACGGTGCAGGACTCTACGAGCAGTACTTC
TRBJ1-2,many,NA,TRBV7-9,CASSPGAGEDYGYTF,TGTGCCAGCAGCCCCGGTGCGGGGGAAGACTATGGCTACACCTTC
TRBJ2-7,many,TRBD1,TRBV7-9,CASSSKSPRQGWTYEQYF,TGTGCCAGCAGCTCGAAAAGCCCCCGACAGGGGTGGACCTACGAGCAGTACTTC
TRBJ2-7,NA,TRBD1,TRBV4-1,CASSHPGQGPEQYF,TGCGCCAGCAGCCACCCGGGACAGGGACCCGAGCAGTACTTC
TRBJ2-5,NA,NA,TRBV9,CASSETSSVTQYF,TGTGCCAGCAGCGAAACTAGTTCCGTGACCCAGTACTTC
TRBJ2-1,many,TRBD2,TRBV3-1,CASSQLSGNPNNEQFF,TGTGCCAGCAGCCAGCTCAGCGGGAACCCCAACAATGAGCAGTTCTTC
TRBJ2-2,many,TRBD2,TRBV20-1,CSARGETGLEGDGELFF,TGCAGTGCTAGGGGAGAAACGGGACTAGAGGGGGACGGGGAGCTGTTTTTT
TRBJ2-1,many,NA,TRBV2,CASRRSEGRFF,TGTGCCAGCAGACGTAGCGAGGGGCGGTTCTTC
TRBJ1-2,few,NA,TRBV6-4,CASSPSGGARNGYTF,TGTGCCAGCAGTCCCTCGGGGGGGGCGCGGAATGGCTACACCTTC
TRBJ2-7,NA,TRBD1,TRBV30,CAWSKGTGVSHEQYF,TGTGCCTGGAGTAAAGGGACAGGGGTTTCCCACGAGCAGTACTTC
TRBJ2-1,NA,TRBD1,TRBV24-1,CATSGLQGAIHEQFF,TGTGCCACCAGTGGGCTTCAGGGGGCGATCCATGAGCAGTTCTTC
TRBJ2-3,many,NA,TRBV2,CASSDRTGATDTQYF,TGTGCCAGCAGTGATAGGACGGGAGCCACAGATACGCAGTATTTT
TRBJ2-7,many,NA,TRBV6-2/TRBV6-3,CASSQGSYEQYF,TGTGCCAGCAGCCAGGGTTCCTACGAGCAGTACTTC
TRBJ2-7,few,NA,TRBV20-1,CSAFATLGHFSGEQYF,TGCAGTGCTTTCGCCACCCTTGGACATTTCTCGGGGGAGCAGTACTTC
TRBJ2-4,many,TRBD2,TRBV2,CASSLREGHAKNIQYF,TGTGCCAGCAGCCTGCGGGAGGGCCATGCCAAAAACATTCAGTACTTC
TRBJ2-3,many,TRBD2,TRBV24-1,CATSDSGLAGSTDTQYF,TGTGCCACCAGTGATTCAGGACTAGCGGGAAGCACAGATACGCAGTATTTT
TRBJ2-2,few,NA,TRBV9,CASSVVDDPAGELFF,TGTGCCAGCAGCGTAGTTGACGATCCAGCCGGGGAGCTGTTTTTT
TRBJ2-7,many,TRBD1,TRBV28,CASSRPGTGDEQYF,TGTGCCAGCAGCCGTCCCGGGACAGGGGACGAGCAGTACTTC
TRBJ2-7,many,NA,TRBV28,CASISGSGNEQYF,TGTGCCAGCATCTCAGGGTCCGGGAACGAGCAGTACTTC
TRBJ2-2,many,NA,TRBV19,CASSMSRVLTGELFF,TGTGCCAGTAGTATGAGCAGGGTGCTAACCGGGGAGCTGTTTTTT
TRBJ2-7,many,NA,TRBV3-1,CASSERVLDEQYF,TGTGCCAGCAGCGAGCGGGTTCTGGACGAGCAGTACTTC
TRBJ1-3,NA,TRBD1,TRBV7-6,CASSLLLGQVSDGNTIYF,TGTGCCAGCAGCTTACTCCTGGGACAGGTATCAGATGGAAACACCATATATTTT
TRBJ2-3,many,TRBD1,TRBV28,CASRLWTGGTDTQYF,TGTGCCAGCAGACTCTGGACAGGGGGCACAGATACGCAGTATTTT